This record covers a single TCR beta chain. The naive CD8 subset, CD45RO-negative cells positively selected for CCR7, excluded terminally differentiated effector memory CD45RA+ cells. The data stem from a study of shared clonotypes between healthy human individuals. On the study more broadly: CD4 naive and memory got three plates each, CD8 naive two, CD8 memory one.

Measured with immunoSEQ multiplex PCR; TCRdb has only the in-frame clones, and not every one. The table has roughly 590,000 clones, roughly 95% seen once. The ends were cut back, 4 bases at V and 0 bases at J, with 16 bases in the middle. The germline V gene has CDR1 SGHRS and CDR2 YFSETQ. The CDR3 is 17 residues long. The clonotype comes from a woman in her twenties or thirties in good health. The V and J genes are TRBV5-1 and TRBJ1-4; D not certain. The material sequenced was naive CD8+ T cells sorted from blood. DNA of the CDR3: TGCGCCAGCAGCCTGTATTCTTTGGCCGCAACTAATGAAAAACTGTTTTTT. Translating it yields CASSLYSLAATNEKLFF.